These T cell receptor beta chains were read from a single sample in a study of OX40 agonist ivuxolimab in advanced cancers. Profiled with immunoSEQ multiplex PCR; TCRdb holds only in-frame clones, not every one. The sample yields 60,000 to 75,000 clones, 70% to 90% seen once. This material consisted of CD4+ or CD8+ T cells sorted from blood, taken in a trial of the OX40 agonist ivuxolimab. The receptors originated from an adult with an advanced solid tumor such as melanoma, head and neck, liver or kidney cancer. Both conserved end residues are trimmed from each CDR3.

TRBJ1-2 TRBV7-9 ASSKSSGLAGGYT
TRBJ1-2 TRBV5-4 ASSSHYGYT
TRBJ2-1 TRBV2 ASSEAGRDTYF
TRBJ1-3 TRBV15 ATSRDPDSGNTIY
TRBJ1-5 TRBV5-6 ASSAREGQPQH
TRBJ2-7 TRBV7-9 ASSLGVYEQY
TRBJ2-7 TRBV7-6 ASSADLEQY
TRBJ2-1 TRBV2 ASKSSTYNEQF
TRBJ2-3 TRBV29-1 SVGVGTATDTQY
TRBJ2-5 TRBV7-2 ASSWTSGGNGETQY
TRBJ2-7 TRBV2 ASSSTASYEQY
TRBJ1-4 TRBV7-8 ASSTEGALYEKLF
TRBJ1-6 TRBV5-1 ASSRDRANSPLH
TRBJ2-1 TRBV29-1 SVVGQDSSYNEQF
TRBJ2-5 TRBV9 ASSVGGFQETQY
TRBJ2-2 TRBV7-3 ASSLYRATGELF
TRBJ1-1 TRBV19 ASTRDPTMNTEAF
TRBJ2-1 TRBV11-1 ASSFESYNEEF
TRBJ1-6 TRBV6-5 ASSYVSGASNSPLH
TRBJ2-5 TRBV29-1 SVVGAVGYGGETQY
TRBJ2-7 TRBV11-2 ASSFTRTGNYEQY
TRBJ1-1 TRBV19 ASSIERGKEAF
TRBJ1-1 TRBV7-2 ASSTLPGGTEAF
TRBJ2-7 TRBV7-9 ASSWDYPTYEQY
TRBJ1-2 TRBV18 ASSPTQGSTNYGYT
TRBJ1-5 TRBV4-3 ASSQSGGFLEPQH
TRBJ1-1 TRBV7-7 ASSLAVGTEAF
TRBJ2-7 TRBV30 AWSTPLIEQY
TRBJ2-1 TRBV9 ASCQASGGYNEQF
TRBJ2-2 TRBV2 ASSWDTNTGELF
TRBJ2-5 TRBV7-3 ASSFGLGFFGETQY
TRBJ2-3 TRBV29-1 SVLRGGELTDTQY
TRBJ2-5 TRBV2 ASSWGGTSLETQY
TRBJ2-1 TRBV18 ASSPHPGDEQF
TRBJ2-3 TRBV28 ASLKAGDSTDTQY
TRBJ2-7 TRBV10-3 AISEALLGYEQY
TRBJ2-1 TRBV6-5 ASSYWTSGPYNEQF
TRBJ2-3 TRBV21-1 ASSKAFSSGGDYQGTQY
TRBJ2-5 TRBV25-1 ASSERLGAAGGTQY
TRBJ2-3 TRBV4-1 ASSHPGGGTDTQY
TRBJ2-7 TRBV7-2 ASSRDSLLSNEQY
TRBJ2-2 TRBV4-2 ASSQVATRNTGELF